Presented here are 12 T cell receptor beta chains from one specimen sequenced in a study of a mutant IDH1 vaccine in newly diagnosed glioma. Antigens for these TCRs are unknown. Clones were read by immunoSEQ multiplex PCR, and TCRdb kept only the in-frame ones, dropping some. Found here are under 55,000 clones, roughly 90% of them singletons; the top ten hold around 2.5%. Time point here: week 11, during vaccination. One vaccine dose held 300 ug of mutant IDH1 20-mer peptide and came with topical imiquimod. Sequenced here: PBMCs, sampled from a glioma patient whose treatment included an IDH1 peptide vaccine. The receptors derive from a man aged 45-65 years with glioma.

The rearrangement joins TRBV15 to TRBJ1-4, with TRBD1 as a possible D gene (6 bases). CDR3 length: 15 amino acids. Germline V gene lookup returns CDR1 LNHNV and CDR2 YYDKDF (reference sequence). Trimming removed 1 base at V and 0 bases at J, with 6 bases between. The CDR3 DNA reads TGTGCCACCAGCAGAGGGACAGCAACTAATGAAAAACTGTTTTTT. This translates into CATSRGTATNEKLFF.

The CDR3 here is CASSPAVGYEQYF. As DNA, the CDR3 is TGTGCCAGCAGTCCCGCGGTAGGCTACGAGCAGTACTTC. This chain connects TRBV28 to TRBJ2-7; no clear D gene. Trimming removed 5 bases from V and 3 bases from J, with 11 bases in between. Germline CDR1 MDHEN, CDR2 SYDVKM. This CDR3 region has 13 residues.

The rearrangement uses TRBV14 and TRBJ2-5, with D unclear. The V gene's germline CDR1 is SGHDN and CDR2 FVKESK. V lost 4 bases and J lost 5, with 8 bases in between. The CDR3 is 12 amino acids. The CDR3 nucleotides are TGTGCCAGCAGCCCATTCTCGGAGACCCAGTACTTC. Amino acids: CASSPFSETQYF.

CDR3 residues: CASSLSWQGGNSPLHF. CDR3 in DNA: TGTGCCAGCAGTTTATCGTGGCAGGGTGGGAATTCACCCCTCCACTTT. This chain links TRBV27 with TRBJ1-6, with a weak D call TRBD1 (5 bases). The germline V gene encodes CDR1 MNHEY and CDR2 SMNVEV (reference sequence). V gave up 0 bases and J gave up 7 bases, with 13 bases separating them. The CDR3 is 16 amino acids.

This rearrangement joins TRBV7-2 to TRBJ2-7, with TRBD2 as a possible D gene (6 bases). Germline V lookup: CDR1 SGHTA, CDR2 FQGNSA. V was shortened by 5 bases and J by 4 bases, with 12 bases between the two germline ends. The CDR3 spans 13 residues. CDR3 nucleotides: TGTGCCAGCAGCGAGGAGGGTGGGTACGAGCAGTACTTC. This encodes CASSEEGGYEQYF. The entire variable domain, with the rest obtained from reference TRBV7-2 and TRBJ2-7, is as follows: GAGVSQSPSNKVTEKGKDVELRCDPISGHTALYWYRQSLGQGLEFLIYFQGNSAPDKSGLPSDRFSAERTGGSVSTLTIQRTQQEDSAVYLCASSEEGGYEQYFGPGTRLTVT.

The V gene is TRBV19, the J gene TRBJ2-2; no definite D call. CDR3 size: 12 residues. Germline CDR1 reads LNHDA; CDR2 reads SQIVND (reference sequence). V lost 5 bases to trimming and J lost 1 base, with 2 bases between them. CDR3 in amino acids: CASSENTGELFF. CDR3 bases: TGTGCCAGTAGTGAGAACACCGGGGAGCTGTTTTTT.

The chain couples TRBV5-5 to TRBJ1-6, with D hard to call. The germline V and J ends were trimmed by 2 bases and 6 bases, with 15 bases remaining between them. Looked up from germline, CDR1 is SGHKS and CDR2 is YYEKEE (reference sequence). The CDR3 has 16 residues. In nucleotides, the CDR3 is TGTGCCAGCAGCTTCGGCAGTCCGAGGACTAATTCACCCCTCCACTTT. Translating it yields CASSFGSPRTNSPLHF. The variable domain in full, completed from reference TRBV5-5 and TRBJ1-6, reads DAGVTQSPTHLIKTRGQQVTLRCSPISGHKSVSWYQQVLGQGPQFIFQYYEKEERGRGNFPDRFSARQFPNYSSELNVNALLLGDSALYLCASSFGSPRTNSPLHFGNGTRLTVT.

The rearrangement links TRBV5-1 to TRBJ2-1; 9 nucleotides match TRBD1. J gave up 7 bases and V 1 base, and 6 bases lay outside the gene matches. The CDR3 consists of 15 residues. The germline V gene has CDR1 SGHRS and CDR2 YFSETQ. For the CDR3, the DNA is TGCGCCAGCAGCTTGTCACAGGGGGCCGTAAATGAGCAGTTCTTC. It translates to CASSLSQGAVNEQFF.

This clone was observed once. The chain is built from TRBV29-1 and TRBJ2-1; the D gene is possibly TRBD1 (6 bases). Deletions cut 4 bases from V and 6 bases from J, with 7 bases between. This CDR3 has 11 residues. Germline-derived CDR1 and CDR2 are SQVTM and ANQGSEA. Here the CDR3 DNA reads TGCAGCGTTGTAGGGGGCAATGAGCAGTTCTTC. Residues: CSVVGGNEQFF.

V gene TRBV28 combines with J gene TRBJ2-7, with D tentatively TRBD2 (7 bases). V shed 7 bases and J shed 5 bases, with 21 bases lying between them. Looked up from germline, CDR1 is MDHEN and CDR2 is SYDVKM. The CDR3 extends over 15 amino acids. DNA for the CDR3: TGTGCCAGCAAACTTGGAGGGGGGGCCCGAGACGAGCAGTACTTC. Protein sequence: CASKLGGGARDEQYF.

The rearrangement joins TRBV19 to TRBJ1-1; no reliable D call. Germline V gene data show CDR1 as LNHDA and CDR2 as SQIVND (reference sequence). Trimming took 5 bases from V and 0 from J, leaving 13 bases between them. The CDR3 extends over 15 amino acids. The CDR3 loop reads CASSFRLVMNTEAFF. Here the CDR3 DNA reads TGTGCCAGTAGTTTCCGACTGGTGATGAACACTGAAGCTTTCTTT.

The V gene is TRBV2, the J gene TRBJ2-5, with D perhaps matching TRBD1 (5 bases). Trimming stripped 6 bases from V and 4 bases from J, with 9 bases between. This CDR3 has 12 amino acids. CDR1 is SNHLY and CDR2 is FYNNEI in the germline V gene. CDR3 sequence: CASRDNRETQYF. CDR3 DNA sequence: TGTGCCAGCAGGGACAATCGAGAGACCCAGTACTTC. The variable domain in full, completed from reference TRBV2 and TRBJ2-5, reads EPEVTQTPSHQVTQMGQEVILRCVPISNHLYFYWYRQILGQKVEFLVSFYNNEISEKSEIFDDQFSVERPDGSNFTLKIRSTKLEDSAMYFCASRDNRETQYFGPGTRLLVL.